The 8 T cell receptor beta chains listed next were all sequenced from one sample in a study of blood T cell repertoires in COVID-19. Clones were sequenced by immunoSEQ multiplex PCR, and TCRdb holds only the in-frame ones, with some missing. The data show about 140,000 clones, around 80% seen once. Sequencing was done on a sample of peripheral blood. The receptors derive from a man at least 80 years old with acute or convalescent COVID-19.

The CDR3 here is CASSPTDTLNTGELFF. Here the CDR3 DNA reads TGTGCCAGCTCACCGACGGACACCTTAAACACCGGGGAGCTGTTTTTT. The chain combines TRBV18 with TRBJ2-2, with D perhaps TRBD1 (5 bases). Germline assignment: CDR1 KGHSH and CDR2 LQKENI. V shed 3 bases and J shed 2 bases, with 13 bases lying between them. This CDR3 has 16 residues.

Here the CDR3 reads CASSLRAGYEQYF. The CDR3 DNA sequence: TGTGCCAGCAGCCTGAGAGCAGGCTACGAGCAGTACTTC. The V and J genes are TRBV11-3 and TRBJ2-7; D remains unclear. The CDR3 length is 13 residues. Germline assignment: CDR1 SGHNT and CDR2 YENEEA. The V gene lost 5 bases and the J gene lost 3 bases, with 11 bases spanning the gap.

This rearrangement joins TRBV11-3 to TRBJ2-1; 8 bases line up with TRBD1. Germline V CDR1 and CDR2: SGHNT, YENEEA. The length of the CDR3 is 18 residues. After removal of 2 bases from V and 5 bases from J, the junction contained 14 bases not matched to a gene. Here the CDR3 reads CASSLTSNPTGGDNEQFF. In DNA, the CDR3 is TGTGCCAGCAGCTTAACCTCAAACCCAACAGGGGGTGACAATGAGCAGTTCTTC.

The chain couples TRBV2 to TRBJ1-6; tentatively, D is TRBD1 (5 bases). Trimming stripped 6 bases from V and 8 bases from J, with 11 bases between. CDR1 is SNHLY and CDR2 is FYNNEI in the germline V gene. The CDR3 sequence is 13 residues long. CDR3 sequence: CASRQEGDSPLHF. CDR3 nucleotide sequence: TGTGCCAGCAGACAGGAAGGTGATTCACCCCTCCACTTT.

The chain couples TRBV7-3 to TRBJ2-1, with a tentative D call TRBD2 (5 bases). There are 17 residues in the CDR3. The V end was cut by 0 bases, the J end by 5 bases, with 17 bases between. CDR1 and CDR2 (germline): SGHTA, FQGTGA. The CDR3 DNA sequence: TGTGCCAGCAGCTTAACCGGATTGTCGGGGATCCACAATGAGCAGTTCTTC. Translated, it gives CASSLTGLSGIHNEQFF.

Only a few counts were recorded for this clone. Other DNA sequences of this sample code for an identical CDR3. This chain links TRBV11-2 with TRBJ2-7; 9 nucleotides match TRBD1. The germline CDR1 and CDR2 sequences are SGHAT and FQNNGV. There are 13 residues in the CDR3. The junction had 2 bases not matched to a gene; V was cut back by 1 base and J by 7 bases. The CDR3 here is CASSLGQGGEQYF. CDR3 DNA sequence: TGTGCCAGCAGCTTAGGACAGGGGGGTGAGCAGTACTTC.

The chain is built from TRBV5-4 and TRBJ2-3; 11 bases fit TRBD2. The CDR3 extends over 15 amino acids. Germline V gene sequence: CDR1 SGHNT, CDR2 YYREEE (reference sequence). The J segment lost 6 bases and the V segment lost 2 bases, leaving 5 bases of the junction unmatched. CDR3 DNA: TGTGCCAGCAGCTTTAGCGGGGGGGCCGTGGATACGCAGTATTTT. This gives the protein CASSFSGGAVDTQYF.

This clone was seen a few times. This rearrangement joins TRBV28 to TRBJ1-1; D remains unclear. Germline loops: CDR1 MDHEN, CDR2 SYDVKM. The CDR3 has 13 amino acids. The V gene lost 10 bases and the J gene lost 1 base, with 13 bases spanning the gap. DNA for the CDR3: TGTGCCACGACACCCCCGGAGAACACTGAAGCTTTCTTT. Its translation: CATTPPENTEAFF.